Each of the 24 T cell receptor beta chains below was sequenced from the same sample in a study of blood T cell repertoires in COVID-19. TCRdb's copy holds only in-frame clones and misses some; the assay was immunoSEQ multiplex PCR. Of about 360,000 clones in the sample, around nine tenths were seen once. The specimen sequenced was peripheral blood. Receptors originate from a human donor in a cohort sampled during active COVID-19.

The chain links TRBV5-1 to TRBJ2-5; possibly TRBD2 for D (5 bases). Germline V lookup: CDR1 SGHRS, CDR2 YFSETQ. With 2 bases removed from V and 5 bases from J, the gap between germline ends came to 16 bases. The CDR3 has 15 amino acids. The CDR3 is CASSLSGPSRETQYF. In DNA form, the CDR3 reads TGCGCCAGCAGCTTAAGCGGTCCCTCGCGGGAGACCCAGTACTTC.

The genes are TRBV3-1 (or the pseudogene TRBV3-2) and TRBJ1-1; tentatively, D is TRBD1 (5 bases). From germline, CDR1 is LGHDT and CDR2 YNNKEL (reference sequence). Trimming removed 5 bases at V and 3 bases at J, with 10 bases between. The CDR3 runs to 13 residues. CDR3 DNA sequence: TGTGCCAGCAGCGGGTCAGGGCACACTGAAGCTTTCTTT. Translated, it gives CASSGSGHTEAFF.

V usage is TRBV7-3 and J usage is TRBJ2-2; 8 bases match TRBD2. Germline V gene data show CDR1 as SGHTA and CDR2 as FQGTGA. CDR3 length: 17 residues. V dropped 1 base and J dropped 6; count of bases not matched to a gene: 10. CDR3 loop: CASSLRSAGGPAGELFF. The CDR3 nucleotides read TGTGCCAGCAGCTTAAGATCTGCGGGGGGCCCAGCCGGGGAGCTGTTTTTT.

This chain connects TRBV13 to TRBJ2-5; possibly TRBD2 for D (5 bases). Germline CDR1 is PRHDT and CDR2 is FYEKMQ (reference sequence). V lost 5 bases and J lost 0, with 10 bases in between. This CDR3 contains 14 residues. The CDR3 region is CASSRGLDQETQYF. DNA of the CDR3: TGTGCCAGCAGCCGCGGACTGGACCAAGAGACCCAGTACTTC.

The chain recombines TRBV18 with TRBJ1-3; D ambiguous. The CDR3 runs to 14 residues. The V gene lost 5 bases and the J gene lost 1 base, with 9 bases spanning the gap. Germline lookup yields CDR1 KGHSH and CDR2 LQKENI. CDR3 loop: CASSSPESGNTIYF. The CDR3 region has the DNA TGTGCCAGCTCATCTCCTGAGTCTGGAAACACCATATATTTT.

This chain's CDR3 is CASSSAGVGSYEQYF. CDR3 nucleotides: TGTGCCAGCAGTTCCGCCGGTGTAGGGAGCTACGAGCAGTACTTC. V and J are TRBV6-5 and TRBJ2-7, with D possibly matching TRBD2 (5 bases). V was clipped by 4 bases and J by 3 bases, with 16 bases between them. Germline V gene lookup returns CDR1 MNHEY and CDR2 SVGAGI. The CDR3 length is 15 residues.

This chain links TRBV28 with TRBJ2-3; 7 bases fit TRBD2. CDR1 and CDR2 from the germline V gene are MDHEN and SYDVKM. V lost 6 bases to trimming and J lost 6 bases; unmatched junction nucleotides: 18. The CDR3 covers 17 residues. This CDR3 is CASSRTELATRADTQYF. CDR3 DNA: TGTGCCAGCAGCCGCACCGAACTAGCGACCCGCGCGGATACGCAGTATTTT.

CDR3 DNA sequence: TGTGCCAGCAGCCGGAGGCCGGGAACCGGGGAGACCCAGTACTTC. It translates to CASSRRPGTGETQYF. This chain joins TRBV7-3 and TRBJ2-5; D is possibly TRBD2 (5 bases). V gave up 5 bases and J gave up 5 bases, with 18 bases separating them. Germline CDR1 and CDR2: SGHTA and FQGTGA. The CDR3 extends over 15 amino acids.

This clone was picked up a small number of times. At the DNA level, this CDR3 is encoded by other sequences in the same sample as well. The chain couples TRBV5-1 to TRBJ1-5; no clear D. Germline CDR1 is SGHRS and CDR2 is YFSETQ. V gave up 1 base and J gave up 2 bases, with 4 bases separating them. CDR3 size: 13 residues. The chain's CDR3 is CASSLSGNQPQHF. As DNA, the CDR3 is TGCGCCAGCAGCTTGTCTGGCAATCAGCCCCAGCATTTT.

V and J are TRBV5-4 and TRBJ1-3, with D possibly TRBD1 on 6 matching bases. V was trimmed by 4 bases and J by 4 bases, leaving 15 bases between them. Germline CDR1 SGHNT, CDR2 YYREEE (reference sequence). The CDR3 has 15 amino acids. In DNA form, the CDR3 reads TGTGCCAGCAGCCGGGGGGCCCCCGGGGGAAACACCATATATTTT. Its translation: CASSRGAPGGNTIYF.

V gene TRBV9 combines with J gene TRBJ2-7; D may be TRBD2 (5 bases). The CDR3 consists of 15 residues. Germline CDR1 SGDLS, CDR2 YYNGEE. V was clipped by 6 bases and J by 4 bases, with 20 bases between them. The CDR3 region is CASKPFPGFSYEQYF. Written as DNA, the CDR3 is TGTGCCAGCAAGCCGTTCCCGGGGTTTAGTTACGAGCAGTACTTC.

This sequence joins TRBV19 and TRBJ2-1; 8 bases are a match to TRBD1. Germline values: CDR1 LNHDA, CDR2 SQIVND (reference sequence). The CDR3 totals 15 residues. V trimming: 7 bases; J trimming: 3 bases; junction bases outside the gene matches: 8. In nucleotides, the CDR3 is TGTGCCAGTACCCAAGGACAGGGTCGCTACAATGAGCAGTTCTTC. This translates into CASTQGQGRYNEQFF.

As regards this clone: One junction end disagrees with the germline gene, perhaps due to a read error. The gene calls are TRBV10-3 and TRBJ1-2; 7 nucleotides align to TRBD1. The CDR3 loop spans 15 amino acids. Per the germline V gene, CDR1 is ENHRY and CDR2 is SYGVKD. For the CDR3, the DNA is TGTGCCATCAGTGAGTCGGCGACAGGGCCCGCCCTCCCAATCTTC. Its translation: CAISESATGPALPIF.

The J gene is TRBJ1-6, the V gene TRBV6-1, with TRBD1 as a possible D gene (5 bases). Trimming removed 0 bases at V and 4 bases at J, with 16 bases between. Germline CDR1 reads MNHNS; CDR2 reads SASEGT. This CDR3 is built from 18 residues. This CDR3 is CASSEALRKTAYNSPLHF. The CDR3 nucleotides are TGTGCCAGCAGTGAAGCGCTTCGTAAGACAGCTTATAATTCACCCCTCCACTTT.

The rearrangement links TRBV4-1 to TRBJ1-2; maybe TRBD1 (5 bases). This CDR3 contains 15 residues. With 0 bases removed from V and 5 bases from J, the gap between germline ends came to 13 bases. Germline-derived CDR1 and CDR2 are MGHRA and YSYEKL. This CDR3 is CASSQDRQGTYGYTF. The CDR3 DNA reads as TGCGCCAGCAGCCAAGATCGGCAGGGCACTTATGGCTACACCTTC.

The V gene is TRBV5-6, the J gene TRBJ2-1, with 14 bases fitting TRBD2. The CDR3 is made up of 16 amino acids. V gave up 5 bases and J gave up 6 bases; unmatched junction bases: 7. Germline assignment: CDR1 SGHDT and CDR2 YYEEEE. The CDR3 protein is CASSNGTSGRGNEQFF. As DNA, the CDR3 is TGTGCCAGCAGTAACGGGACTAGCGGGAGAGGCAATGAGCAGTTCTTC.

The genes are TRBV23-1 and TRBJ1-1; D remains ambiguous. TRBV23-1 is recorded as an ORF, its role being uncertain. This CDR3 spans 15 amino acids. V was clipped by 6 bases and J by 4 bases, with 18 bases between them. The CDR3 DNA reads TGCGCCAGCAGGCACCCCGGGCCCAGCGGCACTGAAGCTTTCTTT. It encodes CASRHPGPSGTEAFF.

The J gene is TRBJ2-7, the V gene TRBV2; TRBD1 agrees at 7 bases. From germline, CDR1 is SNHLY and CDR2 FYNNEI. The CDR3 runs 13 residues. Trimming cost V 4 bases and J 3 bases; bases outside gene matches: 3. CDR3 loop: CASSVRTGYEQYF. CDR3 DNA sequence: TGTGCCAGCAGTGTAAGGACAGGCTACGAGCAGTACTTC.

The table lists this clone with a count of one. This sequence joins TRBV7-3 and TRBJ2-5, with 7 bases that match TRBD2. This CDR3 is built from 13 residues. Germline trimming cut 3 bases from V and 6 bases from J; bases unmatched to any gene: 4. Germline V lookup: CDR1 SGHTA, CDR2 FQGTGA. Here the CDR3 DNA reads TGTGCCAGCAGCTTCGCTAGCGGTCAGACCCAGTACTTC. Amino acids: CASSFASGQTQYF.

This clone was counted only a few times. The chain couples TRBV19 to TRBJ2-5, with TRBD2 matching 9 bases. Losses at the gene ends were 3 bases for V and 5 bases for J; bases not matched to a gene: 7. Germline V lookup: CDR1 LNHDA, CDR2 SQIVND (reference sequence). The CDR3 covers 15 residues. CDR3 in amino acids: CASSMKREAGETQYF. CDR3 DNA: TGTGCCAGTAGTATGAAGCGGGAGGCCGGGGAGACCCAGTACTTC.

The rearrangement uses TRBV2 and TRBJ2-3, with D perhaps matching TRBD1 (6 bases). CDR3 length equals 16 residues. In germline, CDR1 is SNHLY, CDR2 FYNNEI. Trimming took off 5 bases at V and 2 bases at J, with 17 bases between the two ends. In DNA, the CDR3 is TGTGCCAGCAGTAACCCGACTGGGGGCCCCACAGATACGCAGTATTTT. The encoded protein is CASSNPTGGPTDTQYF. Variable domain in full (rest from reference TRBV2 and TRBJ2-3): EPEVTQTPSHQVTQMGQEVILRCVPISNHLYFYWYRQILGQKVEFLVSFYNNEISEKSEIFDDQFSVERPDGSNFTLKIRSTKLEDSAMYFCASSNPTGGPTDTQYFGPGTRLTVL.

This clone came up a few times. The CDR3 DNA reads as TGTGCCAGCAGCTTATGGACAGACTCCTATAATTCACCCCTCCACTTT. It encodes CASSLWTDSYNSPLHF. The chain combines TRBV5-4 with TRBJ1-6; tentative D call: TRBD1 (6 bases). Trimming took 2 bases from V and 0 from J, leaving 9 bases between them. Per the germline V gene, CDR1 is SGHNT and CDR2 is YYREEE (reference sequence). The CDR3 runs 16 residues.

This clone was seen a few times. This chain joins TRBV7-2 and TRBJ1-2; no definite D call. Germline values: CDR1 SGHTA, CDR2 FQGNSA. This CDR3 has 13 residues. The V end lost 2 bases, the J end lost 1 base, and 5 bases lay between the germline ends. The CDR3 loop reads CASSLKYNYGYTF. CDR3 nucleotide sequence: TGTGCCAGCAGCTTAAAATATAACTATGGCTACACCTTC.

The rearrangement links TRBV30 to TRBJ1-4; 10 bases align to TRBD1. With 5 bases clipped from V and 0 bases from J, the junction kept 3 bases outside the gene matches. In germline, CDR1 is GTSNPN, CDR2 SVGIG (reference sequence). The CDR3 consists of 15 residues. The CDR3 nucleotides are TGTGCCTGGGGCGGACAGGGGGCAACTAATGAAAAACTGTTTTTT. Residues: CAWGGQGATNEKLFF.